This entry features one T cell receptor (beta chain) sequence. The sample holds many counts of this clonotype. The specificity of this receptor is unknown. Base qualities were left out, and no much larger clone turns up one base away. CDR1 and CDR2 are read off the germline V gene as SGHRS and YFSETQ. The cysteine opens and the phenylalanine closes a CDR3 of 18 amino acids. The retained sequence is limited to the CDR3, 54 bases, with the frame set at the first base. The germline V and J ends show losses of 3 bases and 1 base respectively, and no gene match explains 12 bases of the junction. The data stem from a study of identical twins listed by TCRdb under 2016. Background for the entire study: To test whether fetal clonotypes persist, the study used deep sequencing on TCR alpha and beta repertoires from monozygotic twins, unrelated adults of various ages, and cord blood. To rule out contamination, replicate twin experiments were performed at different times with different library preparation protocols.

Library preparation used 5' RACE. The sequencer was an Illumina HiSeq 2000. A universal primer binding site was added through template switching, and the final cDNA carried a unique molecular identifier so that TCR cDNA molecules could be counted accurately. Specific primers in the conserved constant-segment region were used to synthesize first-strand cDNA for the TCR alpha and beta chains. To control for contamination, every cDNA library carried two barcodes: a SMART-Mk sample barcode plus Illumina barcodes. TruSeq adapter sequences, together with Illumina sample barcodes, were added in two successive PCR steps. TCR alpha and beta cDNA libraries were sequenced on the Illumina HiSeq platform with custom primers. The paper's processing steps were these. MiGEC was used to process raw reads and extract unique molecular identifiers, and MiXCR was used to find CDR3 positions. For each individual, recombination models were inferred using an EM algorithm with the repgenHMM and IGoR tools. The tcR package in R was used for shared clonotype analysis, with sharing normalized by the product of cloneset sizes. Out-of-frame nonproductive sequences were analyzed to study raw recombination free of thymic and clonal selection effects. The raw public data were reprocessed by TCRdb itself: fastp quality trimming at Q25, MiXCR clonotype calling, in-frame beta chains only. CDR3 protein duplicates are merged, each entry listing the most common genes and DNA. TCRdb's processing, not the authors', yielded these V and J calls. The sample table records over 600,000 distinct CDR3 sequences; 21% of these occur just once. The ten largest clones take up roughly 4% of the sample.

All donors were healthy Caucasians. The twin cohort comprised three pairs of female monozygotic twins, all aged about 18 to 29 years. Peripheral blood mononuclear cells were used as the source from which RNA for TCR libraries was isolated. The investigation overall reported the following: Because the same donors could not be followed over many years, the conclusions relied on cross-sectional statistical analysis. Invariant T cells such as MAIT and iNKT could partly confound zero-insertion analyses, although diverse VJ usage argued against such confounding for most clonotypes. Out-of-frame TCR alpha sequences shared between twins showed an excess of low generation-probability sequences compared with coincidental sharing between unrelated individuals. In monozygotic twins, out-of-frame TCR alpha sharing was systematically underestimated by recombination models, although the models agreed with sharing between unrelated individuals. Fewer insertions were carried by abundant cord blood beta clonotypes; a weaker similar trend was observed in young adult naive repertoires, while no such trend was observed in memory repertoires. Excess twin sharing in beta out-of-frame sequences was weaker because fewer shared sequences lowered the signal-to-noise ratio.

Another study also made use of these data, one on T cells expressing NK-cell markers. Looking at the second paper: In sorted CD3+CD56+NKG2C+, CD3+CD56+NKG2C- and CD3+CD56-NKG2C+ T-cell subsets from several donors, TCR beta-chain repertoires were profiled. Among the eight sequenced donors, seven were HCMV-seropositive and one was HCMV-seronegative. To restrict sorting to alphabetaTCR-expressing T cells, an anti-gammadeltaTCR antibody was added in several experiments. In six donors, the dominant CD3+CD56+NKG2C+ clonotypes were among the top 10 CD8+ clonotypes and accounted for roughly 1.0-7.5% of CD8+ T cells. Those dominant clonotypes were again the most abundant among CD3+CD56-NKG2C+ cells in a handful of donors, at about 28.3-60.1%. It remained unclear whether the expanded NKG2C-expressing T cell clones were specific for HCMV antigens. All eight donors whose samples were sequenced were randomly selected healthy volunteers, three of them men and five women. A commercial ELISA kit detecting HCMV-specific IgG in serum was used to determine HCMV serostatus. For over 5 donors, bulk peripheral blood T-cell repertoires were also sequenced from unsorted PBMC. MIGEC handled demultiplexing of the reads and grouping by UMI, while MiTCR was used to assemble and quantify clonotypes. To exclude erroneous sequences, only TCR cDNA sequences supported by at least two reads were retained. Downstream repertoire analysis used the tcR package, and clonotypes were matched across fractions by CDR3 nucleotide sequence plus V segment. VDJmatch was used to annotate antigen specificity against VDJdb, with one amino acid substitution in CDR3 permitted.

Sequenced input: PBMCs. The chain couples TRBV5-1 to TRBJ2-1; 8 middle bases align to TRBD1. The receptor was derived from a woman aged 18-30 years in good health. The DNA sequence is TGCGCCAGCAGCTCTTCTTTCGGACAGGGAAAATCCTACAATGAGCAGTTCTTC. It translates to CASSSSFGQGKSYNEQFF.